This T cell receptor (beta chain) stems from a study of T cell responses to AZD1222 COVID-19 vaccine. This clone appeared once. What it binds is not known. TCRdb's table, derived via immunoSEQ multiplex PCR, lists solely in-frame clones and lacks some. This table has some 96,000 clones, around 90% appearing once. Findings and limits, study-wide: The sample set comprised mostly white British donors with more females, and clonal diversity was possibly underestimated.

V lost 1 base and J lost 4; bases outside the gene matches: 5. Germline V CDR1 and CDR2: SGHTA, FQGTGA. This CDR3 spans 16 amino acids. The rearrangement uses TRBV7-3 and TRBJ2-1; 9 bases line up with TRBD2. This specimen was peripheral blood, taken on day 0 of AZD1222 vaccination. This sequence originates from an adult in good health. CDR3 residues: CASSLMGAGGYNEQFF. CDR3 coding DNA: TGTGCCAGCAGCTTAATGGGGGCGGGAGGGTACAATGAGCAGTTCTTC.